These 24 T cell receptor beta chains were all obtained from the same sample, sequenced in a study of T cell changes during pregnancy in multiple sclerosis. Using immunoSEQ multiplex PCR, the repertoire was profiled, and TCRdb retains in-frame clones only, with some absent. The data contain 46,000 or so clones, approximately 92% of them singletons. The input for sequencing was CD8+ T cells from peripheral blood mononuclear cells, taken after pregnancy. These receptors all stem from a female donor with multiple sclerosis, enrolled in a pregnancy study.

This clone came up a few times. The chain joins TRBV9 to TRBJ2-7; TRBD1 matches 7 bases. The V segment lost 0 bases and the J segment 6 bases; nucleotides outside the gene matches: 6. This CDR3 has 14 residues. Per germline, CDR1 SGDLS and CDR2 YYNGEE. The CDR3 DNA reads as TGTGCCAGCAGCGTAGAATACAGGGGCGGCGAGCAGTACTTC. This sequence encodes CASSVEYRGGEQYF.

This chain joins TRBV19 and TRBJ2-3; TRBD1 aligns across 7 bases. V lost 6 bases, J lost 1 base, and 4 bases stayed unmatched. The CDR3 extends over 14 amino acids. CDR1 is LNHDA and CDR2 is SQIVND in the germline V gene (reference sequence). Here the CDR3 reads CASSRDSGTDTQYF. The CDR3 DNA follows: TGTGCCAGTAGCCGGGACAGCGGCACAGATACGCAGTATTTT.

Turning to this clone: The sample has other DNA sequences that encode this CDR3 too. The chain links TRBV13 to TRBJ1-2; tentative D call: TRBD1 (6 bases). Germline V lookup: CDR1 PRHDT, CDR2 FYEKMQ (reference sequence). The CDR3 spans 14 residues. V lost 0 bases to trimming and J lost 2 bases, with 7 bases between them. The CDR3 reads CASSLGQGNYGYTF. The CDR3 nucleotides are TGTGCCAGCAGCTTAGGGCAGGGGAACTATGGCTACACCTTC.

The gene calls are TRBV5-4 and TRBJ2-7; tentatively, D is TRBD2 (6 bases). The germline V gene encodes CDR1 SGHNT and CDR2 YYREEE (reference sequence). V shed 6 bases and J shed 5 bases, with 21 bases lying between them. This CDR3 spans 15 amino acids. The CDR3 DNA follows: TGTGCCAGCACCACGTTGGGACTTGGGGTCCACGAGCAGTACTTC. Translation gives CASTTLGLGVHEQYF.

For the CDR3, the DNA is TGCAGTGCTAGAGAGGTCGGGACCCAGTACTTC. Amino acid sequence: CSAREVGTQYF. The rearrangement uses TRBV20-1 and TRBJ2-5; D remains unclear. This CDR3 has 11 amino acids. Germline lookup yields CDR1 DFQATT and CDR2 SNEGSKA (reference sequence). The germline V and J ends were trimmed by 0 bases and 7 bases, with 6 bases remaining between them.

The genes are TRBV7-9 and TRBJ1-5; no firm D call. The CDR3 totals 15 residues. Germline V lookup: CDR1 SEHNR, CDR2 FQNEAQ (reference sequence). Deletions cut 3 bases from V and 3 bases from J, with 12 bases between. The CDR3 is CASSFSGEDNQPQHF. CDR3 nucleotide sequence: TGTGCCAGCAGCTTTAGCGGAGAGGACAATCAGCCCCAGCATTTT.

The chain recombines TRBV13 with TRBJ2-6; 11 bases are a match to TRBD1. V gave up 4 bases and J gave up 2 bases; unmatched junction bases: 4. The CDR3 sequence is 17 residues long. The V gene's germline CDR1 is PRHDT and CDR2 FYEKMQ (reference sequence). CDR3 sequence (DNA): TGTGCCAGCAGCTCGGGACAGGGGGAACCTGGGGCCAACGTCCTGACTTTC. Residues: CASSSGQGEPGANVLTF.

The V call is TRBV7-3, the J call TRBJ1-6; D might be TRBD1 (5 bases). The germline CDR1 and CDR2 sequences are SGHTA and FQGTGA. This CDR3 region has 14 residues. The V end was cut by 8 bases, the J end by 2 bases, with 10 bases between. CDR3 in amino acids: CASARGAYNSPLHF. The CDR3, as DNA: TGTGCCAGCGCTCGGGGGGCCTATAATTCACCCCTCCACTTT.

This clone has just one count. The CDR3 loop is CASSQEINVNTEAFF. DNA of the CDR3: TGCGCCAGCAGCCAAGAAATAAATGTGAACACTGAAGCTTTCTTT. V is TRBV4-3 and J is TRBJ1-1, with D hard to call. The CDR3 length is 15 residues. V was trimmed by 0 bases and J by 0 bases, leaving 8 bases between them. The V gene's germline CDR1 is LGHNA and CDR2 YSLEER.

A few counts support this clone. The V and J genes are TRBV9 and TRBJ1-1, with TRBD1 matching over 7 bases. Germline CDR1 and CDR2: SGDLS and YYNGEE. The CDR3 runs to 15 residues. The junction had 2 bases not matched to a gene; V was cut back by 0 bases and J by 0 bases. CDR3 sequence reads: CASSVGDSMNTEAFF. The CDR3 bases are TGTGCCAGCAGCGTAGGGGACAGCATGAACACTGAAGCTTTCTTT.

The genes are TRBV7-9 and TRBJ2-2; TRBD1 might be the D (6 bases). The germline V gene has CDR1 SEHNR and CDR2 FQNEAQ (reference sequence). The CDR3 totals 15 residues. V was pared by 8 bases and J by 0 bases, with 13 bases between. The CDR3 nucleotides read TGTGCCAGCTCTTGGGGGCGCCCGAACACCGGGGAGCTGTTTTTT. Its translation is CASSWGRPNTGELFF.

This clone appeared a single time. Written as DNA, the CDR3 is TGTGCCAGTAGTACTTCCGGGACAGACGGCTACACCTTC. Protein product: CASSTSGTDGYTF. This sequence joins TRBV19 and TRBJ1-2, with TRBD1 matching 7 bases. Germline values: CDR1 LNHDA, CDR2 SQIVND (reference sequence). Trimming at V came to 4 bases and at J to 8 bases, leaving 7 bases not matched to a gene. This CDR3 has 13 residues.

The chain recombines TRBV12-5 with TRBJ1-5; a possible D gene is TRBD1 (6 bases). The CDR3 length is 14 residues. V lost 4 bases and J lost 4, with 11 bases in between. The V gene's germline CDR1 is LGHNT and CDR2 FRNRAP. The CDR3 coding sequence is TGTGCTAGTGGTTCAAAAGGGGGAAATCAGCCCCAGCATTTT. It translates to CASGSKGGNQPQHF. The full variable domain, rest sourced from reference TRBV12-5 and TRBJ1-5, is DARVTQTPRHKVTEMGQEVTMRCQPILGHNTVFWYRQTMMQGLELLAYFRNRAPLDDSGMPKDRFSAEMPDATLATLKIQPSEPRDSAVYFCASGSKGGNQPQHFGDGTRLSIL.

The CDR3 DNA reads as TGTGCCAGCAGCTTAAGCTCCGCGAACACCGGGGAGCTGTTTTTT. This sequence encodes CASSLSSANTGELFF. This chain joins TRBV7-6 and TRBJ2-2; D is unclear. The V gene's germline CDR1 is SGHVS and CDR2 FNYEAQ. The CDR3 has 15 amino acids. Trimming cost V 2 bases and J 0 bases, with 7 bases left between them.

The chain joins TRBV2 to TRBJ2-7, with D unresolved. Trimming pared 6 bases from V and 1 base from J, leaving 7 bases between. The germline V gene encodes CDR1 SNHLY and CDR2 FYNNEI. The CDR3 covers 12 residues. CDR3: CASSVDSYEQYF. The CDR3 DNA is TGTGCCAGCAGCGTAGATTCCTACGAGCAGTACTTC.

The genes are TRBV5-1 and TRBJ2-1; weak D call: TRBD2 (6 bases). V was trimmed by 2 bases and J by 0 bases, leaving 9 bases between them. The CDR3 loop spans 15 amino acids. Germline-derived CDR1 and CDR2 are SGHRS and YFSETQ. CDR3 sequence reads: CASSFDGSSYNEQFF. Here the CDR3 DNA reads TGCGCCAGCAGCTTCGACGGGAGCTCCTACAATGAGCAGTTCTTC.

V gene TRBV5-4 combines with J gene TRBJ2-1; 8 bases match TRBD2. Germline-derived CDR1 and CDR2 are SGHNT and YYREEE (reference sequence). The CDR3 length is 14 residues. V was pared by 0 bases and J by 7 bases, with 3 bases of the junction left unmatched. The DNA for the CDR3 is TGTGCCAGCAGCTTGGATAGCGGGATAAATGAGCAGTTCTTC. This encodes CASSLDSGINEQFF. The entire variable domain, with the rest obtained from reference TRBV5-4 and TRBJ2-1, is as follows: ETGVTQSPTHLIKTRGQQVTLRCSSQSGHNTVSWYQQALGQGPQFIFQYYREEENGRGNFPPRFSGLQFPNYSSELNVNALELDDSALYLCASSLDSGINEQFFGPGTRLTVL.

The V gene is TRBV30, the J gene TRBJ1-1; D might be TRBD1 (5 bases). V dropped 4 bases and J dropped 7 bases, with 19 bases sitting between them. Germline CDR1 reads GTSNPN; CDR2 reads SVGIG (reference sequence). CDR3 length: 14 amino acids. The CDR3 loop reads CAWIARGLLSEAFF. CDR3 nucleotide sequence: TGTGCCTGGATCGCGCGGGGACTTCTAAGTGAAGCTTTCTTT.

CDR3 protein: CASGPAGGTDTQYF. The CDR3 nucleotides are TGTGCCAGCGGCCCAGCGGGGGGGACAGATACGCAGTATTTT. The chain has TRBV4-2 and TRBJ2-3; 10 nucleotides agree with TRBD2. J was trimmed by 3 bases and V by 8 bases; bases with no gene match: 5. The CDR3 runs to 14 residues. CDR1 and CDR2 from the germline V gene are LGHNA and YNFKEQ.

The chain uses TRBV5-5 and TRBJ2-2, with 7 bases aligning to TRBD1. Germline V CDR1 and CDR2: SGHKS, YYEKEE (reference sequence). The trim removed 4 bases at V and 5 bases at J, leaving 20 bases unmatched. This CDR3 comprises 19 residues. The CDR3 bases are TGTGCCAGCAGCAATACACCGGGACAGCCAATGACTAAGACCGGGGAGCTGTTTTTT. Residues: CASSNTPGQPMTKTGELFF.

This chain uses TRBV4-1 with TRBJ2-7; 12 nucleotides agree with TRBD2. CDR1 MGHRA and CDR2 YSYEKL come from the germline V gene. The V gene end was trimmed by 0 bases and the J gene end by 6 bases; junction bases not matched to a gene: 3. The CDR3 runs to 15 residues. The CDR3 region is CASSQDAGLAGEQYF. The CDR3, as DNA: TGCGCCAGCAGCCAAGATGCGGGACTAGCGGGCGAGCAGTACTTC.

This clone is a singleton in its sample. The chain carries TRBV12-5 and TRBJ2-1; D gene uncertain. Germline V gives CDR1 LGHNT, CDR2 FRNRAP. This CDR3 comprises 15 residues. V was cut by 5 bases and J by 0 bases, with 11 bases left in between. For the CDR3, the DNA is TGTGCTAGTGGTCCGGAGACGAGCTCCTACAATGAGCAGTTCTTC. This encodes CASGPETSSYNEQFF. Based on the CDR3 plus reference TRBV12-5 and TRBJ2-1, the full variable domain is DARVTQTPRHKVTEMGQEVTMRCQPILGHNTVFWYRQTMMQGLELLAYFRNRAPLDDSGMPKDRFSAEMPDATLATLKIQPSEPRDSAVYFCASGPETSSYNEQFFGPGTRLTVL.

This clone was recorded only once. J is TRBJ1-1 and V is TRBV13, with D possibly matching TRBD1 (5 bases). There are 14 residues in the CDR3. The V and J ends lost 5 bases and 1 base respectively, with 11 bases between them. In germline, CDR1 is PRHDT, CDR2 FYEKMQ (reference sequence). CDR3 nucleotide sequence: TGTGCCAGCAGCCTGGGGGGTGGGAACACTGAAGCTTTCTTT. Its translation: CASSLGGGNTEAFF.

The chain uses TRBV6-5 and TRBJ2-5; a weak D match, TRBD2 (6 bases). Per germline, CDR1 MNHEY and CDR2 SVGAGI. The CDR3 is 14 residues long. V gave up 0 bases and J gave up 4 bases, with 9 bases separating them. The CDR3 nucleotides read TGTGCCAGCAGTTACTCTACTAGCCGAGAGACCCAGTACTTC. Amino acids: CASSYSTSRETQYF.